This paragraph reports one T cell receptor (beta chain). Its specific antigen is unknown. The sample holds no much larger clone one base away, and base qualities are not on file. CDR1 is given as SGHTS and CDR2 as YDEGEE, both from the germline V gene. Reading from cysteine to phenylalanine, the CDR3 counts 18 amino acids. Only the CDR3 DNA stays, 54 bases, in frame from base 1. Unmatched junction bases come to 10, with V trimmed by 4 bases and J by 4 bases. The cohort was made up of approximately 700 healthy bone marrow donors. At the time of sampling, every cohort member was nominally healthy, though immune exposures that went unrecorded were likely present. The donor was CMV seronegative and was included in the group of over 300 seronegative cohort members. A peripheral blood sample was collected from each donor, and TCR beta sequencing was performed on peripheral blood mononuclear cells. Genomic DNA was extracted from the blood cell samples with the Qiagen DNeasy Blood Extraction Kit.

The data stem from a study of cytomegalovirus exposure and HLA in healthy donors (dated by TCRdb to 2015 to 2018). At the level of the whole study: According to an earlier analysis of a few hundred of the donors, some 180 million T cells yielded 90 million to 140 million unique TCR beta sequences and approximately 300 Gb of sequence data. An earlier analysis of 587 of the donors used high-throughput TCR beta sequencing to judge whether each TCR beta V gene segment behaved as functional or pseudogenic. A later analysis re-examined previously published TCR beta repertoires from 500 to 700 donors and added high-resolution HLA genotyping to investigate patterns of TCR occurrence. Rather than drawing on any new phenotypic data, the later analysis identified candidate immune exposures from TCR beta sequences and the way those sequences occurred across donors. To predict cytomegalovirus infection status, the study combined high-throughput TCR immunosequencing, statistical association of individual TCRs with disease status, and machine learning. Class I and class II HLA loci were covered by the typing at four-digit resolution. Alongside the repertoire data, information on donor age, sex, ethnicity and CMV serostatus was compiled. Among the roughly 390 genotyped donors, around 81% belonged to the genetic ancestry cluster associated with self-reported Caucasian donors. The study profiled the T cell repertoires of hundreds of subjects by immunosequencing and related them to cytomegalovirus serostatus. Among roughly 400 genotyped donors of the cohort, an average of about 240,000 unique TCR beta nucleotide sequences was sequenced per donor, of which approximately 18% were non-productive. A separate validation cohort of roughly 130 different subjects was used in addition to the roughly 620-subject first cohort. An early release covering roughly 600 HLA-typed donors comprised about 300 gigabases of sequencing data and approximately 80 million unique TCR sequences. The study was designed to test whether signatures of past pathogen exposure could be identified by cataloging public T cell receptors. All discovery cohort repertoires had been generated using a single sequencing platform. Typing coverage differed by locus: A, B, C, DRB1 and DQB1 were typed in about 620-630 donors, DQA1 in 522, DPA1 in some 570, and DPB1 in 472. Genome-wide SNP genotypes for about 65% of the roughly 670 donors were used in a later genetic analysis, which treated that subset as a discovery cohort. Because of strong linkage in the cohort, roughly five DR-DQ haplotypes were treated as single units for association and clustering. Here is what the overall study found, with its caveats: Most CMV-associated TCR beta chains appeared to be HLA-restricted in a later analysis, and the HLA associations seemed to be driven largely by CMV exposure. It was suggested by the authors that the approach could potentially be generalized to other disease states and immunological phenotypes. Roughly 15 rarely observed V segments, including chromosome 9 orphons, were excluded from the earlier analysis of some 590 of the donors because counts were too low. In an earlier analysis of 450 to 750 of the donors, most TCR beta V segments appeared in productive rearrangements about 87% or about 30% of the time, broadly matching IMGT annotations. In a later analysis, HLA-associated TCR beta chains showed more clonal expansion and lower generation probabilities than non-associated chains that were equally common. The study listed approximately 150 TCR beta chains as associated with cytomegalovirus. In vitro tests confirmed that a few of the cytomegalovirus-associated TCR beta chains recognize cytomegalovirus antigens. In a later analysis, the rate of TCR association differed among HLA loci, with DRB1 alleles having the most associated TCRs and HLA-C alleles having the fewest. Some IMGT-functional V segments, including TRBV6-2 and TRBV6-3, could not be distinguished by the 87-base-pair reads and were therefore excluded. A group of highly shared sequence variants was considered likely to be a technical artifact of the sequencing pipeline. A later analysis associated about 17,000 TCR beta sequences with specific HLA alleles at a false discovery rate of 0.05. In this cohort, only TCR beta chains were sequenced, and detectable features were limited by the absence of alpha or paired-chain data. Because HLA typing was unavailable for some donors at each locus, only the typed subset was used in association tests. The classifier was reported to diagnose cytomegalovirus status with high specificity and sensitivity in both the original and validation cohorts. A further reported finding was that TCR beta sequences accurately predicted the HLA-A and HLA-B alleles for most subjects in the first cohort. Linkage disequilibrium might explain the correlated functional status among segregating V segments, but an unknown experimental factor could not be ruled out. A later genetic analysis reported fewer N-insertions in productive TCRs among donors in an Asian-associated ancestry cluster than the approximately 670-donor mean. For the cohort, immune exposure information was limited to CMV serostatus. The presence/absence analyses assumed that sequencing depth was roughly uniform across donors, and that assumption may not be true. Assigning TCR associations to individual alleles was difficult when HLA alleles, especially DR and DQ, strongly co-occurred. While some public TCRs were present in many individuals, most TCR sequences turned up only very rarely across donors. In a later analysis, several top co-occurrence clusters were reported to appear linked to parvovirus B19, influenza, CMV and Epstein-Barr virus. V-gene and J-gene trimming of TCR beta chains was associated with a missense DCLRE1C variant in a later genetic analysis, and the association was replicated in an independent cohort.

To prepare the library, the immunoSEQ multiplex PCR assay was applied. A mixture of 60 forward primers for TCR Vbeta segments and 13 reverse primers for TCR Jbeta segments was used in the multiplex PCR. The CDR3 region of rearranged TCR beta genes was amplified from genomic DNA with a multiplex PCR assay. Amplified TCR beta libraries were sequenced as 87-base-pair reads on the Illumina HiSeq System. The paper's processing steps were these. A later analysis tallied roughly 76 million unique TCR beta chains across the 610 or so repertoires, and about 12 million of those chains were shared by two or more donors. Raw reads were error-corrected and collapsed into unique sequences with a nearest-neighbor algorithm that merged closely related sequences to remove PCR and sequencing errors. Alignment of CDR3 sequences to IMGT reference sequences was used to assign V, D and J gene segments. For a sequence to be retained, a match of at least six nucleotides to both a V gene segment and a J gene segment was required. Rearrangements were classified as productive when the CDR3 lacked stop codons and remained in frame with V and J, and all other rearrangements were classified as non-productive. Following IMGT convention, CDR3 was defined as the stretch from the second conserved V-encoded cysteine to the conserved J-encoded phenylalanine. In an earlier analysis of roughly 610 of the donors, sequences lacking an unambiguous match to a single V gene segment were excluded. In an earlier analysis of 450 to 750 of the donors, a V segment was called functional when productive rearrangements were above 56.7%, and segregating when the standard deviation between donors exceeded 5%. A statistical classification framework was built to diagnose cytomegalovirus status from the catalog of TCR beta chain sequences. In a later analysis, V and J genes were assigned by comparing TCR nucleotide sequences against IMGT/GENE-DB human TR gene sequences. A later analysis assigned CDR3 sequences and most-parsimonious VDJ recombination scenarios with the TCRdist pipeline. In a later analysis, every TCR beta chain was defined by the combination of its CDR3 amino acid sequence and its V-gene family, and reads without a unique V-gene family were dropped. To address suspected cross-contamination and a sequencing artifact, a later analysis removed under 600 highly shared, low-generation-probability nucleotide sequences. In a later analysis, a clonal expansion index for each public chain was calculated from normalized within-repertoire ranks of inferred template counts. In a later analysis, generation probabilities were computed with a VDJ recombination model fitted to out-of-frame rearrangements, and the resulting probabilities were checked against IGoR. In a later analysis, hypergeometric tests were used to score TCR-TCR, TCR-HLA and TCR-CMV co-occurrence, with a repertoire-size bias correction applied to TCR pairs. False discovery rates were estimated in a later analysis by permuting HLA or CMV assignments 20 times. A later analysis grouped co-occurring TCRs with DBSCAN, adding TCRdist sequence similarity when clustering within HLA-allele-positive subsets. Repertoires with fewer than 30,000 or more than 120,000 public chains were left out of co-occurrence clustering, as were a handful of repertoires with anomalous nucleotide sharing. The immuneACCESS repertoire file appears here via TCRdb, limited to in-frame rearrangements. These files lack a portion of the clones; in checked studies, under half of the deficit traces to unresolved V genes, and the cause of the others is not known. Clonal size and the V and J genes are those of that table, whereas D and trimming came from the DNA. Recorded for this sample are approximately 190,000 clones; approximately 85% of them occurred a single time. The leading ten clones occupy 0.8% of the sample.

The chain links TRBV5-8 with TRBJ2-5; 16 junctional bases match TRBD2. Sequencing was carried out using PBMCs. The sequence was obtained from a woman aged 18-29 years in good health and CMV-seronegative. The DNA is as follows: TGTGCCAGCAGCGCCCCGGGACTAGCGGGGGGGCGTCGAGAGACCCAGTACTTC. Its translation reads: CASSAPGLAGGRRETQYF.